These T cell receptor beta chains were read from a single sample in a study of human T cells and chemical hapten exposure. MiXCR was run by TCRdb on the RACE reads, yielding one entry per CDR3 protein. The sample consists of under 130,000 distinct CDR3 sequences, 30% to 35% of them appearing once. Sample: whole blood, taken in connection with sensitization to the hapten diphenylcyclopropenone (DPC). The receptors come from a man aged 40-49 years with alopecia areata. Some clones in this sample may be carry-over from other donors' samples. CDR3s include the opening cysteine and the closing phenylalanine or tryptophan. The order of the fields is clone size, V gene, D gene, J gene, CDR3 protein, CDR3 DNA. The D gene is left open where the match is weak. Rows may omit the clone size; those that give it use once, few, many or a size class.

size: -; V: TRBV29-1; D: TRBD1; J: TRBJ1-2; CDR3: CSVPGQGDYGYTF; DNA: TGCAGCGTCCCGGGACAGGGTGACTATGGCTACACCTTC
size: -; V: TRBV11-3; D: -; J: TRBJ2-2; CDR3: CASSLDRLTGLWWTGELFF; DNA: TGTGCCAGCAGCTTAGATCGATTGACGGGGTTGTGGTGGACCGGGGAGCTGTTTTTT
size: -; V: TRBV6-2/TRBV6-3; D: -; J: TRBJ2-3; CDR3: CASSQGMSTDTQYF; DNA: TGTGCCAGCTCTCAGGGGATGAGCACAGATACGCAGTATTTT
size: few; V: TRBV5-1; D: TRBD1; J: TRBJ2-5; CDR3: CASSGGTGGYQETQYF; DNA: TGCGCCAGCAGCGGGGGGACAGGGGGGTACCAAGAGACCCAGTACTTC
size: few; V: TRBV6-2/TRBV6-3; D: -; J: TRBJ1-4; CDR3: CASSTDATNEKLFF; DNA: TGTGCCAGCTCGACAGATGCAACTAATGAAAAACTGTTTTTT
size: -; V: TRBV20-1; D: TRBD1; J: TRBJ1-1; CDR3: CSASFGQGNTEAFF; DNA: TGCAGTGCCAGCTTCGGACAGGGGAACACTGAAGCTTTCTTT
size: few; V: TRBV7-2; D: -; J: TRBJ2-3; CDR3: CASSLVADPSTDTQYF; DNA: TGTGCCAGCAGCTTAGTTGCGGATCCTAGCACAGATACGCAGTATTTT
size: -; V: TRBV24-1; D: TRBD1; J: TRBJ1-2; CDR3: CATSAATGVGYGYTF; DNA: TGTGCCACCAGTGCCGCTACAGGGGTCGGATATGGCTACACCTTC
size: few; V: TRBV18; D: -; J: TRBJ2-3; CDR3: CASSPPAGDTQYF; DNA: TGTGCCAGCTCACCCCCGGCGGGAGATACGCAGTATTTT
size: -; V: TRBV12-3/TRBV12-4; D: -; J: TRBJ2-3; CDR3: CASSLEQPSTDTQYF; DNA: TGTGCCAGCAGTTTAGAACAGCCCAGCACAGATACGCAGTATTTT
size: -; V: TRBV4-3; D: -; J: TRBJ2-1; CDR3: CASSQDRDKGSSDVF; DNA: TGCGCCAGCAGCCAAGATCGGGACAAAGGTAGTTCGGATGTCTTC
size: few; V: TRBV6-5; D: TRBD1; J: TRBJ1-3; CDR3: CASVRTGAYSGNTIYF; DNA: TGTGCCAGCGTAAGGACAGGGGCTTACTCTGGAAACACCATATATTTT
size: -; V: TRBV29-1; D: TRBD1; J: TRBJ1-2; CDR3: CSVDQGAVGYTF; DNA: TGCAGCGTCGACCAGGGGGCAGTGGGCTACACCTTC
size: -; V: TRBV6-2/TRBV6-3; D: TRBD1; J: TRBJ2-5; CDR3: CASSYSEDRPHQETQYF; DNA: TGTGCCAGCAGTTACTCCGAGGACAGGCCCCATCAAGAGACCCAGTACTTC
size: -; V: TRBV6-1; D: -; J: TRBJ2-2; CDR3: CASSEMEQHTGELFF; DNA: TGTGCCAGCAGTGAGATGGAGCAGCACACCGGGGAGCTGTTTTTT
size: -; V: TRBV29-1; D: TRBD1; J: TRBJ1-1; CDR3: CSVGPDRGGAFF; DNA: TGCAGCGTGGGTCCGGACAGGGGGGGAGCTTTCTTT
size: -; V: TRBV12-3/TRBV12-4; D: TRBD1; J: TRBJ1-2; CDR3: CASKRQGWVGGYTF; DNA: TGTGCCAGCAAACGACAGGGATGGGTTGGTGGCTACACCTTC